This T cell receptor (beta chain) was sequenced for a study of shared clonotypes between healthy human individuals. Germline CDR1 SGHRS, CDR2 YFSETQ. The CDR3 spans 17 residues. V was trimmed by 1 base and J by 3 bases, leaving 19 bases between them. TCRdb's table, derived via immunoSEQ multiplex PCR, lists solely in-frame clones and lacks some. The table includes 2 million to 2.5 million clones, over 90% detected once. The chain has TRBV5-1 and TRBJ1-1, with D tentatively TRBD1 (5 bases). The receptor was isolated from a man aged 18 to 30 in good health. Some clones in this sample may be carry-over from other donors' samples. Sequenced sample: naive CD4+ T cells from PBMCs. Subset in this sample: CD45RA+ positively selected. The CDR3 bases are TGCGCCAGCAGCTTGTCATCCAGCTGGCAGGGTGACACTGAAGCTTTCTTT. It yields the protein CASSLSSSWQGDTEAFF.